This TCR beta chain appears in the sequencing data of a study of CD8+CD57+ T cells in acquired aplastic anemia. About the study: The DNA of sorted CD4+ and CD8+ cells averaged around 3 ug. CD4+ cells from healthy donors averaged approximately 9.8 million reads.

Overall study results and limits: Patients and controls were not found to differ significantly in CD8+ Simpson's diversity. In common between the patients and the controls were twenty-nine CD8+ CDR3 sequences.

TCR beta VDJ and CDR3 profiles were obtained from a genomic DNA template. MiXCR, run by TCRdb on the reads, gives a single entry per CDR3 protein. The sample yields about 170,000 distinct CDR3 sequences, around 60% seen once. Notes on this clonotype: Its target is unknown.

The germline V gene encodes CDR1 LNHDA and CDR2 SQIVND (reference sequence). This CDR3 is built from 16 residues. J was trimmed by 4 bases and V by 4 bases; bases with no gene match: 5. The source material was sorted CD4+, CD8+, or CD8+CD57+ T cells (not recorded which) from PBMCs. V and J are TRBV19 and TRBJ2-3; 13 positions agree with TRBD2. This TCR derives from a human donor in good health. In DNA, the CDR3 is TGTGCCAGTAGTACGACTAGCGGGAGGTTAGCAGATACGCAGTATTTT. It specifies CASSTTSGRLADTQYF.